This passage covers 22 T cell receptor beta chains from one sample sequenced in a study of blood T cells in healthy people across ages. Through a sample-barcoded 5' primer and a J-beta primer mix, a second PCR was run for roughly 7 to 11 cycles. TCRdb passed the 5' RACE reads through MiXCR, listing each CDR3 protein once. Counted here are hundreds of thousands of distinct CDR3 sequences, 45% to 50% occurring once; the ten biggest clones make up 10% to 15%. The sample comprised blood. The receptors stem from a man younger than 45 in good health.

The J gene is TRBJ2-3, the V gene TRBV7-9; 8 nucleotides agree with TRBD2. The CDR3 has 14 residues. Germline loops: CDR1 SEHNR, CDR2 FQNEAQ (reference sequence). In DNA form, the CDR3 reads TGTGCTACACGGCGGGGGGCTGGCACAGATACGCAGTATTTT. Translating gives CATRRGAGTDTQYF.

The chain couples TRBV20-1 to TRBJ2-3; D perhaps matches TRBD2 (5 bases). V lost 6 bases to trimming and J lost 6 bases, with 16 bases between them. The CDR3 has 13 residues. Germline V lookup: CDR1 DFQATT, CDR2 SNEGSKA (reference sequence). CDR3 sequence: CSAKGNPGDTQYF. The DNA of the CDR3 is TGCAGTGCCAAAGGGAATCCGGGGGATACGCAGTATTTT.

This clonotype has just a few counts. The J gene is TRBJ2-7, the V gene TRBV27; 11 positions agree with TRBD1. Germline CDR1 reads MNHEY; CDR2 reads SMNVEV (reference sequence). With 5 bases clipped from V and 3 bases from J, the junction kept 9 bases outside the gene matches. CDR3 length: 16 residues. The CDR3 is CASSPTPGTGGYEQYF. The CDR3 bases are TGTGCCAGCAGTCCCACTCCCGGGACAGGGGGCTACGAGCAGTACTTC.

V is TRBV27 and J is TRBJ2-4; 8 nucleotides align to TRBD1. The end of the DNA aligns better with TRBJ2-7, so the J call may be wrong. Germline loops: CDR1 MNHEY, CDR2 SMNVEV (reference sequence). This CDR3 contains 14 residues. The CDR3 region has the DNA TGTGCCAGCAGTAGGACAGGGACAACCTACGAGCAGTACTTC. This codes for CASSRTGTTYEQYF.

This chain uses TRBV20-1 with TRBJ1-2; 7 bases agree with TRBD1. Germline V CDR1 and CDR2: DFQATT, SNEGSKA (reference sequence). With 7 bases clipped from V and 3 bases from J, the junction kept 5 bases outside the gene matches. The CDR3 has 12 residues. CDR3 in DNA: TGCAGTGTGCGGCAGGGGGACTATGGCTACACCTTC. Residues: CSVRQGDYGYTF.

The chain is built from TRBV13 and TRBJ1-2; 7 bases match TRBD1. This CDR3 region has 15 residues. The germline V gene has CDR1 PRHDT and CDR2 FYEKMQ (reference sequence). The V gene end was trimmed by 5 bases and the J gene end by 1 base; junction bases not matched to a gene: 7. The CDR3 loop is CASSTGTEINYGYTF. CDR3 coding DNA: TGTGCCAGCAGCACCGGGACAGAGATTAACTATGGCTACACCTTC. Full variable domain (outside the CDR3, taken from reference TRBV13 and TRBJ1-2): AAGVIQSPRHLIKEKRETATLKCYPIPRHDTVYWYQQGPGQDPQFLISFYEKMQSDKGSIPDRFSAQQFSDYHSELNMSSLELGDSALYFCASSTGTEINYGYTFGSGTRLTVV.

The V and J genes are TRBV7-2 and TRBJ2-3; D perhaps matches TRBD1 (5 bases). V gave up 1 base and J gave up 3 bases, with 14 bases separating them. Germline V gene lookup returns CDR1 SGHTA and CDR2 FQGNSA. The CDR3 covers 16 residues. DNA for the CDR3: TGTGCCAGCAGCTTAGACAAGGGGCGGAAGACAGATACGCAGTATTTT. Amino acid sequence: CASSLDKGRKTDTQYF.

The chain recombines TRBV3-1 with TRBJ1-1, with D possibly matching TRBD1 (6 bases). Per the germline V gene, CDR1 is LGHDT and CDR2 is YNNKEL (reference sequence). The CDR3 has 14 residues. Trimming took off 1 base at V and 0 bases at J, with 6 bases between the two ends. The CDR3 nucleotides are TGTGCCAGCAGCCAAGGACAGGTGAACACTGAAGCTTTCTTT. Its translation: CASSQGQVNTEAFF.

CDR3 in amino acids: CASSPGRDYEQYF. The CDR3 nucleotides read TGTGCCAGCTCACCTGGACGGGACTACGAGCAGTACTTC. The V call is TRBV18, the J call TRBJ2-7, with D perhaps TRBD2 (5 bases). This CDR3 has 13 amino acids. Trimming took 3 bases from V and 3 from J, leaving 9 bases between them. Germline V gene data show CDR1 as KGHSH and CDR2 as LQKENI.

In this sample, this clonotype turned up a few times. This rearrangement joins TRBV3-1 to TRBJ1-2; TRBD1 might be the D (5 bases). CDR1 LGHDT and CDR2 YNNKEL come from the germline V gene (reference sequence). This CDR3 comprises 14 residues. V dropped 3 bases and J dropped 1 base, with 9 bases sitting between them. CDR3 in DNA: TGTGCCAGCAGCCACCCTAGGGGTAACTATGGCTACACCTTC. Its protein product is CASSHPRGNYGYTF.

This clonotype was seen a single time. V is TRBV4-2 and J is TRBJ2-5, with TRBD2 matching 9 bases. The CDR3 covers 16 residues. J was trimmed by 5 bases and V by 0 bases; bases with no gene match: 7. Per the germline V gene, CDR1 is LGHNA and CDR2 is YNFKEQ. The CDR3 nucleotides are TGTGCCAGCAGCCAAGAGATGACAGCGGGGGGCGAGACCCAGTACTTC. It codes for CASSQEMTAGGETQYF.

The chain carries TRBV27 and TRBJ1-2; 8 bases are a match to TRBD1. Germline loops: CDR1 MNHEY, CDR2 SMNVEV (reference sequence). There are 14 residues in the CDR3. V lost 7 bases to trimming and J lost 5 bases; unmatched junction nucleotides: 9. This CDR3 is CASTSGQGPYGYTF. The CDR3 region has the DNA TGTGCCAGCACCTCAGGACAGGGACCTTATGGCTACACCTTC.

This clonotype was seen only a few times. The V and J genes are TRBV27 and TRBJ1-4, with a weak D call TRBD1 (6 bases). CDR1 MNHEY and CDR2 SMNVEV come from the germline V gene (reference sequence). The CDR3 has 12 amino acids. The V end was cut by 5 bases, the J end by 13 bases, with 14 bases between. The CDR3 bases are TGTGCCAGCAGTCCTACAGGGAATACACTGTTTTTT. Translation: CASSPTGNTLFF.

The chain joins TRBV12-3 or TRBV12-4 to TRBJ1-5, with D possibly TRBD1 on 6 matching bases. The V end was cut by 7 bases, the J end by 0 bases, with 13 bases between. The CDR3 spans 15 residues. In nucleotides, the CDR3 is TGTGCCAGCACCGAGACAGGCTATAGCAATCAGCCCCAGCATTTT. Its translation: CASTETGYSNQPQHF.

The chain recombines TRBV3-1 with TRBJ2-6; 12 nucleotides align to TRBD2. Looked up from germline, CDR1 is LGHDT and CDR2 is YNNKEL (reference sequence). The V and J ends lost 4 bases and 1 base, in that order; junction bases with no gene match: 8. CDR3 length: 19 amino acids. CDR3 nucleotides: TGTGCCAGCAGCCCGAGGACTAGCGGGATGCAATCTGGGGCCAACGTCCTGACTTTC. This gives the protein CASSPRTSGMQSGANVLTF.

The gene calls are TRBV7-2 and TRBJ2-3; 10 bases map to TRBD2. Per the germline V gene, CDR1 is SGHTA and CDR2 is FQGNSA. Germline trimming cut 4 bases from V and 7 bases from J; bases unmatched to any gene: 11. This CDR3 spans 16 amino acids. The CDR3 DNA follows: TGTGCCAGCAGCTCTGAGTTGGGACTAGCGACCTATACGCAGTATTTT. It specifies CASSSELGLATYTQYF.

V is TRBV5-6 and J is TRBJ2-3; 9 positions match TRBD1. There are 15 residues in the CDR3. Per germline, CDR1 SGHDT and CDR2 YYEEEE. The V and J ends lost 4 bases and 4 bases, in that order; junction bases with no gene match: 7. CDR3 in amino acids: CASSHARDRADTQYF. CDR3 bases: TGTGCCAGCAGCCACGCACGGGACAGGGCAGATACGCAGTATTTT.

There are a few counts of this clonotype. The chain couples TRBV11-3 to TRBJ2-1, with TRBD2 as a possible D gene (7 bases). CDR1 and CDR2 (germline): SGHNT, YENEEA. CDR3 length: 17 residues. V was pared by 5 bases and J by 2 bases, with 19 bases between. The DNA for the CDR3 is TGTGCCAGCAGCAGCGCCGCGGGGGCAACCCCCTACAATGAGCAGTTCTTC. Protein sequence: CASSSAAGATPYNEQFF.

The rearrangement uses TRBV5-1 and TRBJ2-1; 11 nucleotides align to TRBD1. The CDR3 sequence is 15 residues long. V shed 3 bases and J 5 bases; nucleotides not matched to a gene: 4. Germline V lookup: CDR1 SGHRS, CDR2 YFSETQ. CDR3 residues: CASSWGDRGNNEQFF. CDR3 DNA: TGCGCCAGCAGCTGGGGGGACAGGGGGAACAATGAGCAGTTCTTC.

This clonotype was seen repeatedly, ten times or more. The chain joins TRBV4-2 to TRBJ2-3; D might be TRBD2 (6 bases). Germline V gives CDR1 LGHNA, CDR2 YNFKEQ. V was pared by 1 base and J by 4 bases, with 12 bases between. This CDR3 is 15 amino acids long. In DNA, the CDR3 is TGTGCCAGCAGCCAAGGTCGGGGGAGTGCAGATACGCAGTATTTT. Translating gives CASSQGRGSADTQYF.

This clonotype showed up just a few times. The J gene is TRBJ2-1, the V gene TRBV5-1; D is tentatively TRBD1 or TRBD2 (6 bases each). Germline CDR1 SGHRS, CDR2 YFSETQ. Trimming shortened V by 0 bases and J by 5 bases, and 15 bases separated the two germline ends. The CDR3 loop spans 16 amino acids. CDR3 region: CASSLAPGAGDNEQFF. The DNA for the CDR3 is TGCGCCAGCAGCTTGGCCCCGGGGGCCGGAGACAATGAGCAGTTCTTC.

The rearrangement links TRBV6-2 or TRBV6-3 to TRBJ2-7; D may correspond to TRBD1 or TRBD2 (5 bases each). The CDR3 is made up of 14 amino acids. Germline V gene sequence: CDR1 MNHEY, CDR2 SVGEGT. The V end lost 6 bases, the J end lost 3 bases, and 15 bases lay between the germline ends. The CDR3 DNA reads TGTGCCAGCAGCCTCCGGGACGGTTACTACGAGCAGTACTTC. Its protein is CASSLRDGYYEQYF.